This paragraph reports one T cell receptor (beta chain). Clones were sequenced by immunoSEQ multiplex PCR, and TCRdb holds only the in-frame ones, with some missing. The table records about 100,000 clones, over 75% of them present only once. This entry belongs to a study of blood T cell repertoires in COVID-19. Study as a whole: T cells, B-cell-depleted T cells, or PBMCs provided the cDNA or gDNA that served as material.

Deletions cut 1 base from V and 2 bases from J, with 15 bases between. CDR3 length: 17 residues. Germline lookup yields CDR1 SGHVS and CDR2 FQNEAQ. The specimen was peripheral blood. The chain has TRBV7-8 and TRBJ2-1; D remains ambiguous. This TCR was sampled from a woman of 80 years or more with acute or convalescent COVID-19. The chain's CDR3 is CASSLVYAAQAYNEQFF. In nucleotides, the CDR3 is TGTGCCAGCAGCTTAGTTTACGCAGCCCAGGCCTACAATGAGCAGTTCTTC.